The rows below give T cell receptor beta chains drawn from one sample of a study of T-cell memory formation after mild COVID-19. TCRdb reanalysed the 5' RACE reads using MiXCR and keeps one entry per CDR3 protein. The sample has fewer than 200,000 distinct CDR3 sequences, 10% to 15% seen once. Input material: PBMCs or a T cell subset sorted from them (not recorded which). The receptors originated from a man younger than 30 who had mild COVID-19 (a few samples of this study predate the infection). Cell type and time point are not known. Both conserved end residues are part of each CDR3. The order of the fields is V gene, D gene, J gene, clone size, CDR3 protein, CDR3 DNA. A D gene is named only where the DNA matches it firmly. Some rows have no size entry. The others give once, few or many, or a class for an expanded clone.

v_call: TRBV7-2; d_call: .; j_call: TRBJ2-5; clone_size: .; cdr3_aa: CASSFQGWETQYF; cdr3_nt: TGTGCCAGCAGCTTTCAAGGCTGGGAGACCCAGTACTTC
v_call: TRBV12-3/TRBV12-4; d_call: .; j_call: TRBJ2-1; clone_size: few; cdr3_aa: CASSTGTLQFF; cdr3_nt: TGTGCCAGCAGCACCGGGACCCTACAGTTCTTC
v_call: TRBV7-2; d_call: .; j_call: TRBJ1-5; clone_size: .; cdr3_aa: CASSLGFGDGVRPQHF; cdr3_nt: TGTGCCAGCAGCTTAGGATTCGGGGATGGGGTAAGGCCCCAGCATTTT
v_call: TRBV28; d_call: .; j_call: TRBJ2-2; clone_size: few; cdr3_aa: CASSPGFNTGELFF; cdr3_nt: TGTGCCAGCAGTCCAGGATTCAACACCGGGGAGCTGTTTTTT
v_call: TRBV12-3/TRBV12-4; d_call: .; j_call: TRBJ1-6; clone_size: few; cdr3_aa: CASARRQGANSPLHF; cdr3_nt: TGTGCCAGCGCCCGAAGGCAGGGCGCGAATTCACCCCTCCACTTT
v_call: TRBV5-1; d_call: .; j_call: TRBJ2-3; clone_size: .; cdr3_aa: CASSLGSFSDTQYF; cdr3_nt: TGCGCCAGCAGCTTGGGGAGCTTTTCAGATACGCAGTATTTT
v_call: TRBV12-3/TRBV12-4; d_call: .; j_call: TRBJ1-1; clone_size: few; cdr3_aa: CASSRARGLMNTEAFF; cdr3_nt: TGTGCCAGCAGCCGTGCCAGGGGATTAATGAACACTGAAGCTTTCTTT
v_call: TRBV24-1; d_call: .; j_call: TRBJ2-2; clone_size: .; cdr3_aa: CATSDVSGTGTPGELFF; cdr3_nt: TGTGCCACCAGTGACGTTTCCGGGACGGGGACACCCGGGGAGCTGTTTTTT
v_call: TRBV4-1; d_call: .; j_call: TRBJ1-2; clone_size: .; cdr3_aa: CASSQDHRGNYGYTF; cdr3_nt: TGCGCCAGCAGCCAAGATCACCGGGGGAACTATGGCTACACCTTC
v_call: TRBV28; d_call: .; j_call: TRBJ1-1; clone_size: few; cdr3_aa: CASSGTPEREAFF; cdr3_nt: TGTGCCAGCAGTGGGACTCCTGAGAGGGAGGCTTTCTTT
v_call: TRBV6-2/TRBV6-3; d_call: .; j_call: TRBJ2-5; clone_size: many; cdr3_aa: CASSYPGETQYF; cdr3_nt: TGTGCCAGCAGTTATCCCGGGGAGACCCAGTACTTC
v_call: TRBV5-1; d_call: .; j_call: TRBJ2-3; clone_size: many; cdr3_aa: CASSSQGPAGTQYF; cdr3_nt: TGCGCCAGCAGCTCCCAAGGTCCGGCAGGAACGCAGTATTTT
v_call: TRBV5-1; d_call: .; j_call: TRBJ2-2; clone_size: .; cdr3_aa: CASSRDTPNTGELFF; cdr3_nt: TGCGCCAGCAGTCGAGACACCCCGAACACCGGGGAGCTGTTTTTT
v_call: TRBV9; d_call: TRBD1; j_call: TRBJ1-2; clone_size: few; cdr3_aa: CASSPEGAPHGYTF; cdr3_nt: TGTGCCAGCAGCCCGGAGGGGGCCCCTCATGGCTACACCTTC
v_call: TRBV5-1; d_call: TRBD1; j_call: TRBJ1-2; clone_size: .; cdr3_aa: CASRLRSPGQGASGYTF; cdr3_nt: TGCGCCAGCAGATTAAGAAGTCCCGGACAGGGGGCAAGTGGCTACACCTTC
v_call: TRBV12-3/TRBV12-4; d_call: .; j_call: TRBJ2-2; clone_size: few; cdr3_aa: CASSLRSANTGELFF; cdr3_nt: TGTGCCAGCAGTTTACGTTCGGCGAACACCGGGGAGCTGTTTTTT
v_call: TRBV6-4; d_call: .; j_call: TRBJ2-2; clone_size: few; cdr3_aa: CASSEGLNTGELFF; cdr3_nt: TGTGCCAGCAGTGAAGGGCTAAACACCGGGGAGCTGTTTTTT
v_call: TRBV5-1; d_call: .; j_call: TRBJ2-1; clone_size: .; cdr3_aa: CASSPDRSSYNEQFF; cdr3_nt: TGCGCCAGCAGCCCCGACAGGAGCTCCTACAATGAGCAGTTCTTC
v_call: TRBV28; d_call: .; j_call: TRBJ1-5; clone_size: few; cdr3_aa: CASGRDQPQHF; cdr3_nt: TGTGCTTCGGGGAGGGATCAGCCCCAGCATTTT
v_call: TRBV29-1; d_call: .; j_call: TRBJ1-1; clone_size: few; cdr3_aa: CSAVTWGNTEAFF; cdr3_nt: TGCAGCGCCGTGACGTGGGGGAACACTGAAGCTTTCTTT
v_call: TRBV9; d_call: .; j_call: TRBJ1-1; clone_size: few; cdr3_aa: CASSVDPGLNTEAFF; cdr3_nt: TGTGCCAGCAGCGTAGATCCAGGGCTGAACACTGAAGCTTTCTTT
v_call: TRBV6-2/TRBV6-3; d_call: .; j_call: TRBJ2-7; clone_size: many; cdr3_aa: CASTPTGRYEQYF; cdr3_nt: TGTGCCAGCACCCCGACAGGGAGGTACGAGCAGTACTTC
v_call: TRBV5-5; d_call: .; j_call: TRBJ1-1; clone_size: many; cdr3_aa: CASSRETFEAFF; cdr3_nt: TGTGCCAGCAGCCGCGAGACGTTTGAAGCTTTCTTT
v_call: TRBV9; d_call: TRBD2; j_call: TRBJ2-2; clone_size: .; cdr3_aa: CASSVSSGGANTGELFF; cdr3_nt: TGTGCCAGCAGCGTTTCTAGCGGGGGAGCGAACACCGGGGAGCTGTTTTTT
v_call: TRBV10-3; d_call: TRBD1; j_call: TRBJ1-2; clone_size: .; cdr3_aa: CAIRPGTGEFGYTF; cdr3_nt: TGTGCCATCAGACCCGGGACAGGGGAGTTCGGCTACACCTTC
v_call: TRBV27; d_call: TRBD1; j_call: TRBJ2-3; clone_size: few; cdr3_aa: CASSFNSATGGFPDTQYF; cdr3_nt: TGTGCCAGCAGTTTTAATTCAGCGACAGGGGGCTTCCCAGATACGCAGTATTTT
v_call: TRBV7-3; d_call: .; j_call: TRBJ1-5; clone_size: .; cdr3_aa: CASSISKPGTFSANWSNQPQHF; cdr3_nt: TGTGCCAGCAGCATTAGTAAACCAGGGACTTTTTCGGCAAATTGGAGCAATCAGCCCCAGCATTTT
v_call: TRBV9; d_call: .; j_call: TRBJ1-2; clone_size: few; cdr3_aa: CASSVAVGRSNYGYTF; cdr3_nt: TGTGCCAGCAGCGTAGCTGTAGGGCGATCTAACTATGGCTACACCTTC
v_call: TRBV7-6; d_call: .; j_call: TRBJ2-1; clone_size: .; cdr3_aa: CASSPTEAHNEQFF; cdr3_nt: TGTGCCAGCAGCCCGACAGAAGCTCACAATGAGCAGTTCTTC
v_call: TRBV24-1; d_call: .; j_call: TRBJ1-2; clone_size: .; cdr3_aa: CATRGGNGPEYGYTF; cdr3_nt: TGTGCCACCAGGGGTGGTAACGGCCCGGAATATGGCTACACCTTC
v_call: TRBV6-5; d_call: .; j_call: TRBJ1-6; clone_size: .; cdr3_aa: CASSRNRATYSPLHF; cdr3_nt: TGTGCCAGCAGCCGTAACCGGGCAACATATTCACCCCTCCACTTT
v_call: TRBV6-2/TRBV6-3; d_call: .; j_call: TRBJ2-3; clone_size: many; cdr3_aa: CASSDFLATDTQYF; cdr3_nt: TGTGCCAGCAGTGATTTTTTAGCGACAGATACGCAGTATTTT
v_call: TRBV29-1; d_call: .; j_call: TRBJ2-3; clone_size: few; cdr3_aa: CSVGDPSTDTQYF; cdr3_nt: TGCAGCGTTGGGGACCCCAGCACAGATACGCAGTATTTT
v_call: TRBV5-1; d_call: .; j_call: TRBJ2-1; clone_size: few; cdr3_aa: CASSSPGSYNEQFF; cdr3_nt: TGCGCCAGCAGCTCCCCCGGCAGCTACAATGAGCAGTTCTTC
v_call: TRBV7-3; d_call: .; j_call: TRBJ2-2; clone_size: many; cdr3_aa: CASSLSGTGELFF; cdr3_nt: TGTGCCAGCAGCCTCTCCGGGACCGGGGAGCTGTTTTTT
v_call: TRBV6-2/TRBV6-3; d_call: TRBD1; j_call: TRBJ2-5; clone_size: few; cdr3_aa: CASTRDSQETQYF; cdr3_nt: TGTGCCAGCACCCGGGACAGCCAAGAGACCCAGTACTTC
v_call: TRBV6-6; d_call: .; j_call: TRBJ1-3; clone_size: few; cdr3_aa: CASSYSGTLGGNTIYF; cdr3_nt: TGTGCCAGCAGTTACTCAGGGACCCTGGGAGGAAACACCATATATTTT
v_call: TRBV29-1; d_call: TRBD2; j_call: TRBJ2-3; clone_size: .; cdr3_aa: CSAEGGFRSTQYF; cdr3_nt: TGCAGCGCCGAGGGAGGGTTTAGGAGTACGCAGTATTTT
v_call: TRBV20-1; d_call: .; j_call: TRBJ1-4; clone_size: few; cdr3_aa: CSATQGINEKLFF; cdr3_nt: TGCAGTGCTACGCAGGGGATTAATGAAAAACTGTTTTTT
v_call: TRBV7-6; d_call: .; j_call: TRBJ1-2; clone_size: once; cdr3_aa: CASSETATGGYTF; cdr3_nt: TGTGCCAGCAGCGAGACAGCGACGGGTGGCTACACCTTC
v_call: TRBV5-1; d_call: TRBD1; j_call: TRBJ2-2; clone_size: .; cdr3_aa: CASSLVGQGGTGELFF; cdr3_nt: TGCGCCAGCAGCTTGGTTGGACAGGGCGGCACCGGGGAGCTGTTTTTT
v_call: TRBV5-1; d_call: TRBD2; j_call: TRBJ2-3; clone_size: .; cdr3_aa: CASSLESSGGTDTQYF; cdr3_nt: TGCGCCAGCAGCTTGGAGTCGAGCGGGGGCACAGATACGCAGTATTTT
v_call: TRBV7-2; d_call: .; j_call: TRBJ1-5; clone_size: .; cdr3_aa: CASSLGPAIPQHF; cdr3_nt: TGTGCCAGCAGCTTAGGTCCGGCCATCCCCCAGCATTTT
v_call: TRBV5-1; d_call: .; j_call: TRBJ2-3; clone_size: .; cdr3_aa: CASSFAGRTDTQYF; cdr3_nt: TGCGCCAGCAGCTTCGCAGGGAGGACAGATACGCAGTATTTT
v_call: TRBV29-1; d_call: .; j_call: TRBJ1-5; clone_size: .; cdr3_aa: CSVAFGAGQPQHF; cdr3_nt: TGCAGCGTTGCGTTTGGGGCTGGTCAGCCCCAGCATTTT
v_call: TRBV6-2/TRBV6-3; d_call: TRBD2; j_call: TRBJ2-1; clone_size: few; cdr3_aa: CASSWTSNHEQFF; cdr3_nt: TGTGCCAGCAGTTGGACTAGCAACCATGAGCAGTTCTTC